The 14 T cell receptor beta chains below all came from one sample that was sequenced in a study of T cell repertoires in cytomegalovirus infection. TCRdb called the reads again in MiXCR, with one record for every CDR3 protein. The sample lists 290,000 or so distinct CDR3 sequences; roughly 25% were seen once. What was sequenced was PBMCs. These receptors were taken from a human donor in good health (CMV status not recorded). Some clones in this sample may be carry-over from other donors' samples.

V usage is TRBV7-9 and J usage is TRBJ2-1; 8 bases fit TRBD1. The V gene end was trimmed by 1 base and the J gene end by 6 bases; junction bases not matched to a gene: 5. CDR1 SEHNR and CDR2 FQNEAQ come from the germline V gene (reference sequence). The length of the CDR3 is 15 residues. This CDR3 is CASSLGPGGGNEQFF. CDR3 coding DNA: TGTGCCAGCAGCTTAGGTCCAGGGGGCGGCAATGAGCAGTTCTTC.

This clonotype has just a few counts. V gene TRBV28 combines with J gene TRBJ1-5; D call uncertain. Germline loops: CDR1 MDHEN, CDR2 SYDVKM. The germline V and J ends were trimmed by 5 bases and 2 bases, with 7 bases remaining between them. CDR3 length: 13 amino acids. CDR3 protein: CASSDGGNQPQHF. As DNA, the CDR3 is TGTGCCAGCAGTGACGGAGGCAATCAGCCCCAGCATTTT.

This clonotype occurred a few times. The V gene is TRBV28, the J gene TRBJ2-1; D call uncertain. The germline V gene encodes CDR1 MDHEN and CDR2 SYDVKM. There are 13 residues in the CDR3. V lost 7 bases to trimming and J lost 4 bases, with 11 bases between them. For the CDR3, the DNA is TGTGCCAGCAACCCCTCCCTTTACAATGAGCAGTTCTTC. Its protein product is CASNPSLYNEQFF.

The CDR3 region has the DNA TGTGCCAGCAGCCGACAGGGGATGCTGATCACAGATACGCAGTATTTT. Amino acids: CASSRQGMLITDTQYF. The chain has TRBV7-6 and TRBJ2-3, with TRBD1 matching over 8 bases. This CDR3 has 16 residues. Germline V CDR1 and CDR2: SGHVS, FNYEAQ. After removal of 5 bases from V and 2 bases from J, the junction contained 9 bases not matched to a gene.

The CDR3 DNA reads as TGTGCCAGCAGTTATCCGCCCGGGCTAGCGGGGGGACCCAAAAGCACAGATACGCAGTATTTT. Protein product: CASSYPPGLAGGPKSTDTQYF. This sequence joins TRBV11-2 and TRBJ2-3, with 11 bases that match TRBD2. Trimming cost V 6 bases and J 0 bases; bases outside gene matches: 20. The germline gives CDR1 SGHAT, CDR2 FQNNGV. The CDR3 loop spans 21 amino acids.

The chain links TRBV28 to TRBJ2-7; D is possibly TRBD1 or TRBD2 (5 bases each). V was pared by 6 bases and J by 7 bases, with 16 bases between. The CDR3 runs to 13 residues. The germline gives CDR1 MDHEN, CDR2 SYDVKM. In DNA, the CDR3 is TGTGCCAGCAGGGGGACCAACTCGGCGGAGCAGTACTTC. It encodes CASRGTNSAEQYF.

Many counts were recorded for this clonotype. The chain links TRBV12-3 or TRBV12-4 to TRBJ2-2, with no clear D. There are 13 residues in the CDR3. Trimming removed 5 bases at V and 4 bases at J, with 8 bases between. In nucleotides, the CDR3 is TGTGCCAGCAGTAAGCTGGGCACCGGGGAGCTGTTTTTT. This gives the protein CASSKLGTGELFF.

A single count supports this clonotype. V usage is TRBV5-5 and J usage is TRBJ2-7; D is possibly TRBD1 (5 bases). The V gene's germline CDR1 is SGHKS and CDR2 YYEKEE (reference sequence). The CDR3 runs to 13 residues. V shed 4 bases and J shed 2 bases, with 10 bases lying between them. The chain's CDR3 is CASSRQTTYEQYF. CDR3 nucleotide sequence: TGTGCCAGCAGCCGACAGACCACCTACGAGCAGTACTTC.

J is TRBJ2-7 and V is TRBV5-1, with 9 bases that match TRBD1. The CDR3 sequence is 15 residues long. CDR1 is SGHRS and CDR2 is YFSETQ in the germline V gene. V was clipped by 4 bases and J by 4 bases; unmatched bases: 9. This CDR3 reads CASSGATGGLYEQYF. CDR3 bases: TGCGCCAGCAGCGGTGCGACAGGGGGTTTGTACGAGCAGTACTTC.

This clonotype was observed at least ten times. This chain connects TRBV7-2 to TRBJ1-6; TRBD1 is a possible D gene (5 bases). The germline V gene has CDR1 SGHTA and CDR2 FQGNSA. The V end was cut by 5 bases, the J end by 9 bases, with 11 bases between. This CDR3 comprises 13 residues. CDR3: CASSPRDFSPLHF. CDR3 nucleotides: TGTGCCAGCAGCCCCCGGGACTTTTCACCCCTCCACTTT.

This clonotype has just a few counts. This sequence joins TRBV6-6 and TRBJ1-5; D call uncertain. The germline gives CDR1 MNHNY, CDR2 SVGAGI (reference sequence). The CDR3 extends over 15 amino acids. With 7 bases removed from V and 7 bases from J, the gap between germline ends came to 20 bases. The CDR3 DNA sequence: TGTGCCAGCACGTTCAGGACTATGAGGTACCAGCCCCAGCATTTT. Its protein product is CASTFRTMRYQPQHF.

The CDR3 spells CASRGQAPLSGNTIYF. CDR3 nucleotide sequence: TGTGCCAGCAGGGGTCAGGCCCCACTCTCTGGAAACACCATATATTTT. V is TRBV2 and J is TRBJ1-3; D not resolved. The CDR3 loop spans 16 amino acids. V lost 6 bases, J lost 0 bases, and 15 bases lay in between. The germline CDR1 and CDR2 sequences are SNHLY and FYNNEI.

The J gene is TRBJ2-1, the V gene TRBV19; tentative D call: TRBD2 (6 bases). The CDR3 spans 14 residues. From germline, CDR1 is LNHDA and CDR2 SQIVND (reference sequence). V was cut by 7 bases and J by 4 bases, with 14 bases left in between. CDR3 in amino acids: CASIGDSRYNEQFF. In DNA form, the CDR3 reads TGTGCCAGTATAGGGGACTCTCGTTACAATGAGCAGTTCTTC.

This clonotype was seen a handful of times. This rearrangement joins TRBV29-1 to TRBJ1-2; D remains unclear. The CDR3 totals 12 residues. V gave up 3 bases and J gave up 9 bases, with 14 bases separating them. The germline CDR1 and CDR2 sequences are SQVTM and ANQGSEA. The DNA of the CDR3 is TGCAGCGTTGATTTCGGGTCAGTGAGCTACACCTTC. Its translation: CSVDFGSVSYTF.